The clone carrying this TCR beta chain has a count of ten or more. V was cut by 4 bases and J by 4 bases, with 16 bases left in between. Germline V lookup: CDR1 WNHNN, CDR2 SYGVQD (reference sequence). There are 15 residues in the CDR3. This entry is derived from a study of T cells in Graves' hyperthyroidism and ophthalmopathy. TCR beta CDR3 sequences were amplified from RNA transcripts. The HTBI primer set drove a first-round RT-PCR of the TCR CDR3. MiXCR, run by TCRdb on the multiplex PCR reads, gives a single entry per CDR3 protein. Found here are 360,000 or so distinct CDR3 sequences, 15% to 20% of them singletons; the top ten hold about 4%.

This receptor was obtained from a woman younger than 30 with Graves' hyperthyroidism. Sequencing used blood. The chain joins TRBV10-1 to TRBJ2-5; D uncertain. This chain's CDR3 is CASSATGPTGETQYF. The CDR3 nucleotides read TGCGCCAGCAGTGCGACCGGGCCAACGGGAGAGACCCAGTACTTC.